The clone carrying this T cell receptor (beta chain) was recorded many times. The antigen remains undetermined. This sample is part of a study of metastatic and nonmetastatic thyroid tumors. Study details: For malignant and benign thyroid patients, tumor or nodule tissue and blood were the sources whose repertoires were compared. Study conclusions and caveats: In blood and tumor, TCR beta diversity was reportedly significantly higher in malignant thyroid tumors than in benign nodules.

The entire patient cohort was treatment-naive prior to thyroid surgery. Per the germline V gene, CDR1 is LGHDT and CDR2 is YNNKEL (reference sequence). There are 15 residues in the CDR3. V gave up 6 bases and J gave up 5 bases, with 19 bases separating them. In the source study's methods: In papillary thyroid cancer, a distant-metastasis classifier was built using CDR3 differences across clinicopathological groups. TCRdb re-processed the PCR reads through MiXCR. The V and J calls and clone size come from TCRdb's table, not from the authors' own analysis. The sample includes 15,000 to 20,000 clones, 30% to 35% of them seen just once.

Sequenced sample: adjacent normal tissue. This TCR was sampled from a female donor with papillary thyroid cancer or a benign thyroid nodule (not recorded which). Some clones in this sample may be carry-over from other donors' samples. The chain is built from TRBV3-1 and TRBJ2-5; possible D gene TRBD1, 6 bases. CDR3 sequence (DNA): TGTGCCAGCAGGCCCGGACAGTCCCCTGGGGAGACCCAGTACTTC. The encoded protein is CASRPGQSPGETQYF.